This TCR beta chain was obtained from a study of shared clonotypes between healthy human individuals. Whole-study results and caveats: Naive CD4 clonotypes were shared across several donors at about 5.2%.

Germline CDR1 reads SQVTM; CDR2 reads ANQGSEA. CDR3 length: 14 amino acids. The germline V and J ends were trimmed by 4 bases and 7 bases, with 17 bases remaining between them. To note about this clone: Its antigen is not identified.

Assay execution took place at the deep level. The assay was immunoSEQ multiplex PCR, and TCRdb's table has in-frame clones only and misses some. Of approximately 2,000,000 clones listed, roughly 90% were seen once; the top ten hold approximately 0.4%. Sequenced sample: naive CD4+ T cells from PBMCs. Subset denoted: CD45RA+ positively selected. This sequence originates from a man in his late teens or twenties in good health. Some clones in this sample may be carry-over from other donors' samples. This chain uses TRBV29-1 with TRBJ1-5; D possibly corresponds to TRBD1 (5 bases). CDR3 protein: CSVGTGRGDQPQHF. CDR3 nucleotide sequence: TGCAGCGTTGGCACAGGTCGGGGCGACCAGCCCCAGCATTTT. Supplemented by reference TRBV29-1 and TRBJ1-5, the full variable domain reads SAVISQKPSRDICQRGTSLTIQCQVDSQVTMMFWYRQQPGQSLTLIATANQGSEATYESGFVIDKFPISRPNLTFSTLTVSNMSPEDSSIYLCSVGTGRGDQPQHFGDGTRLSIL.